This T cell receptor beta chain came from a study of T cells in Graves' hyperthyroidism and ophthalmopathy. Study context: Peripheral blood specimens were obtained at initial diagnosis, prior to any treatment. Study-wide results and limits: Expanded thyroid clonotypes (above 0.001) were mostly also found in blood.

RNA transcripts were the template for amplifying TCR beta CDR3 regions. With the HTBI primer set, the TCR CDR3 went through a first round of RT-PCR. TCRdb itself ran the multiplex PCR reads through MiXCR, one entry per CDR3 protein. The sample has 530,000 or so distinct CDR3 sequences; 24% are singletons. Germline loops: CDR1 MNHEY, CDR2 SMNVEV (reference sequence). This CDR3 comprises 14 residues. Duration under 3 months, a NOSPECS grade of at least 4, and a Clinical Activity Score of at least 3 characterized the ophthalmopathy patients. The PBMCs were sourced from fresh peripheral blood (less than 11 ml). As for this clonotype: The antigen is unknown. One end of the junction fails to match germline, which may point to a read error.

The sequence came from a woman in her twenties or thirties with Graves' ophthalmopathy. Sample: blood. This chain connects TRBV27 to TRBJ1-1; a weak D match, TRBD1 (6 bases). The chain's CDR3 is CASSLSSRGTEACF. The CDR3 DNA is TGTGCCAGCAGTTTATCATCCAGGGGAACTGAAGCTTGCTTT.